This TCR beta chain emerged from a study of blood T cell repertoires in COVID-19. Between the trimmed V and J ends, which lost 6 bases and 4 bases, there was a span of 12 bases. The CDR3 contains 13 residues. From germline, CDR1 is SNHLY and CDR2 FYNNEI. Under the authors' procedure: Reference gene primers were amplified, and this amplification served to estimate nucleated cell counts. Clones were read by immunoSEQ multiplex PCR, and TCRdb kept only the in-frame ones, dropping some. The V and J calls and clone size are taken from that table; D and trimming were inferred from the DNA. The data show 70,000 to 95,000 clones, 65% to 90% seen once.

This clonotype was obtained from a woman in her forties or fifties with acute or convalescent COVID-19. This rearrangement joins TRBV2 to TRBJ1-1; maybe TRBD1 (6 bases). The specimen was peripheral blood. The CDR3 protein is CASRQGFGTEAFF. The CDR3 DNA is TGTGCCAGCAGACAGGGCTTCGGCACTGAAGCTTTCTTT.